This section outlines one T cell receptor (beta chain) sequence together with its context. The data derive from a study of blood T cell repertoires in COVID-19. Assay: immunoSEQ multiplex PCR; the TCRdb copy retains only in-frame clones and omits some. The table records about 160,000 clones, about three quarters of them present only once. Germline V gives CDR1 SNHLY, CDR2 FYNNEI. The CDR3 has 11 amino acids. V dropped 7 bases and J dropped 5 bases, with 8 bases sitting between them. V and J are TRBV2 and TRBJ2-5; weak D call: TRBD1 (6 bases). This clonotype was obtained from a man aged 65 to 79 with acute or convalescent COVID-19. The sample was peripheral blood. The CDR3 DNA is TGTGCCAGCACCGACAGGGAGACCCAGTACTTC. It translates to CASTDRETQYF. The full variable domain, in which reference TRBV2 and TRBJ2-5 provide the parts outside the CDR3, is EPEVTQTPSHQVTQMGQEVILRCVPISNHLYFYWYRQILGQKVEFLVSFYNNEISEKSEIFDDQFSVERPDGSNFTLKIRSTKLEDSAMYFCASTDRETQYFGPGTRLLVL.